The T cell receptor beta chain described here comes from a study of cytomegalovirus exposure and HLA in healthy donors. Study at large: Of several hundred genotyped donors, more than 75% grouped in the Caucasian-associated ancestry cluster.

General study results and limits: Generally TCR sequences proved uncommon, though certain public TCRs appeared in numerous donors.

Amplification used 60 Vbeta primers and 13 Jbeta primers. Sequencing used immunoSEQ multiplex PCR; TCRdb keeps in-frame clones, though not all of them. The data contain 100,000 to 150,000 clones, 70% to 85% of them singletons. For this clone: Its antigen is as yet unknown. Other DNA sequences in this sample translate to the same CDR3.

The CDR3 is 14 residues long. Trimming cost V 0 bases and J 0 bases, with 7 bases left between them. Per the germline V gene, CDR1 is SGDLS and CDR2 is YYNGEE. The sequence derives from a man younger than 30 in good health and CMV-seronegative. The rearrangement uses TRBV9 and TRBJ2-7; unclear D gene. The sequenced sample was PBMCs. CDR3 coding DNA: TGTGCCAGCAGCGTAGCTTCTAGCTCCTACGAGCAGTACTTC. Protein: CASSVASSSYEQYF.